This is a list of T cell receptor beta chains from one sample in a study of vaccination effects on CD4 cells after COVID-19. Antigens of these TCRs are unknown. Generated by immunoSEQ multiplex PCR, the TCRdb table keeps only in-frame clones and is missing some. This table has tens of thousands of clones, 65% to 70% appearing once. The specimen was CD4+ T cells from PBMCs cultured without peptide, collected before COVID-19 vaccination. The receptors here all came from a human donor who received a COVID-19 vaccine. CDR3s include the opening cysteine and the closing phenylalanine or tryptophan. A D gene is named only where the DNA matches it firmly. Where a row states a size, it is once, few, many or the class of an expanded clone; other rows omit it.

V	J	D	size	DNA	CDR3
TRBV19	TRBJ1-4	TRBD1	NA	TGTGCCAGTAGTATTCTGTACAGGGGGCGCGGAGGTGCAACTAATGAAAAACTGTTTTTT	CASSILYRGRGGATNEKLFF
TRBV11-2	TRBJ2-7	NA	once	TGTGCCAGCAGAGAACGGGACACCTTTGACGAGCAGTACTTC	CASRERDTFDEQYF
TRBV16	TRBJ1-2	NA	NA	TGTGCCAGCAGCTCACCGGGACACCGACCCGGGGGCTACACCTTC	CASSSPGHRPGGYTF
TRBV27	TRBJ2-1	TRBD2	NA	TGTGCCAGCAGACTAGCGGGAGGAAAAAGCAATGAGCAGTTCTTC	CASRLAGGKSNEQFF
TRBV20-1	TRBJ2-5	NA	NA	TGCAGTGCTAGTAAGGCTGGAATAGAGACCCAGTACTTC	CSASKAGIETQYF
TRBV6-5	TRBJ2-7	TRBD2	NA	TGTGCCAGCACGGGGACTAGCGGGAGGCGGCAGTACTTC	CASTGTSGRRQYF
TRBV7-9	TRBJ2-1	NA	NA	TGTGCCAGCAGCTTAACGGCTAGCGTACTCAATGAGCAGTTCTTC	CASSLTASVLNEQFF
TRBV19	TRBJ2-4	NA	NA	TGTGCCAGTAGTATTCCCCAGGGGGCCAAAAACATTCAGTACTTC	CASSIPQGAKNIQYF
TRBV14	TRBJ2-5	NA	NA	TGTGCCAGCAGCCTAGGAGGGGCGCAAGAGACCCAGTACTTC	CASSLGGAQETQYF
TRBV5-1	TRBJ2-3	NA	once	TGCGCCAGCAGCTTGAACGCCCCTGGCACAGATACGCAGTATTTT	CASSLNAPGTDTQYF
TRBV11-2	TRBJ1-4	TRBD1	NA	TGTGCCAGCAGCTTGGGTCCGGGACAGAGGTTGTTTTTT	CASSLGPGQRLFF
TRBV7-8	TRBJ2-1	NA	few	TGTGCCAGCAGCCCCACGTCCCGCGGGGCCCTTTGGGTTGAGCAGTTCTTC	CASSPTSRGALWVEQFF
TRBV5-8	TRBJ2-1	NA	NA	TGTGCCAGCAGCTTGTGGGGGGTTGACAATGAGCAGTTCTTC	CASSLWGVDNEQFF
TRBV2	TRBJ1-3	NA	NA	TGTGCCAGCGGAGCAACAGGTATCCCTGGAAACACCATATATTTT	CASGATGIPGNTIYF
TRBV4-2	TRBJ1-2	TRBD1	NA	TGTGCCAGCAGCCAAGATCTAGGGACAGGGGCAATCTATGGCTACACCTTC	CASSQDLGTGAIYGYTF
TRBV12-5	TRBJ2-5	NA	few	TGTGCTAGTGGTTTTGGTACCGGGGCCGGGGAGACCCAGTACTTC	CASGFGTGAGETQYF